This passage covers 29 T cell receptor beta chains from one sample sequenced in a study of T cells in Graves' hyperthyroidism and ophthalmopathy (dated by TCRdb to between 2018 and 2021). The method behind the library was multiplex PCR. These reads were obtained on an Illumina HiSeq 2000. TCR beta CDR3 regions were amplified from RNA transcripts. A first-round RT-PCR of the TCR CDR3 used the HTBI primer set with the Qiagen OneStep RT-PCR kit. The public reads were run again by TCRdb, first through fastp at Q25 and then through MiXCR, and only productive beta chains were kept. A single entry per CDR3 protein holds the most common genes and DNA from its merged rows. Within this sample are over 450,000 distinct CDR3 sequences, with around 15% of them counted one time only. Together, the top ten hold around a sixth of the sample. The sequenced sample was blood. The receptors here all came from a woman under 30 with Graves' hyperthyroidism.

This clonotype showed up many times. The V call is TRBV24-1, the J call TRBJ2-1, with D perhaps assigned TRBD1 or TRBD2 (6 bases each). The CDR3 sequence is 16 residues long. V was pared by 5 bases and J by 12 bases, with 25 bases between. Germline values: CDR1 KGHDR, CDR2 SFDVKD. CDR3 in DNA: TGTGCCACCAGTGGCTCGGGACAAAAGGCTGGTAGCGGGCAGTTCTTC. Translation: CATSGSGQKAGSGQFF.

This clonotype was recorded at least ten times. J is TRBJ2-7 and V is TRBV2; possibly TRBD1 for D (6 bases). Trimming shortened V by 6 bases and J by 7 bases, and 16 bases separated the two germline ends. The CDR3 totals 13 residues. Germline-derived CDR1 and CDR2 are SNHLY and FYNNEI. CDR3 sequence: CASSLTGLEEQYV. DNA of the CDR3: TGTGCCAGCAGCCTTACAGGGTTGGAGGAGCAGTACGTC.

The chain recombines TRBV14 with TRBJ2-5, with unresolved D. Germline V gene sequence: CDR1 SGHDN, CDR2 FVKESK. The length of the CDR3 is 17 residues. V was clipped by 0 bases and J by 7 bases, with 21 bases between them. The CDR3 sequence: CASSQDSNPAARMTQYF. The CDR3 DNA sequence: TGTGCCAGCAGCCAAGATTCGAATCCAGCCGCCAGGATGACCCAGTACTTC.

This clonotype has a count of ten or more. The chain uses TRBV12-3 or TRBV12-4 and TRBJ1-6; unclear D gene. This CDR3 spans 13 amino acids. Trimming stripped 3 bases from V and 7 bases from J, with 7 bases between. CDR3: CASSLSGNSPLHF. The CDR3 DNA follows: TGTGCCAGCAGTTTGTCGGGGAATTCACCCCTCCACTTT.

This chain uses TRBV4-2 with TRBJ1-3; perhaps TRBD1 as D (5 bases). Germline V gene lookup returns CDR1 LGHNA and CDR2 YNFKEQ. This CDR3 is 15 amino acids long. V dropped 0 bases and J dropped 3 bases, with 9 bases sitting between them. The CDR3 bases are TGTGCCAGCAGCCAAGATTGGGGGGGTGGAAACACCATATATTTT. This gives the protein CASSQDWGGGNTIYF.

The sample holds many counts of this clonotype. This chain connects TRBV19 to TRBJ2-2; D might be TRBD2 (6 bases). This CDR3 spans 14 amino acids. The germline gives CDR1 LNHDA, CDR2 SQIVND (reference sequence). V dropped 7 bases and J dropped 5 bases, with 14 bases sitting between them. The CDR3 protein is CASKEGGSTGELFF. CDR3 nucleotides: TGTGCCAGTAAGGAGGGAGGTAGTACCGGGGAGCTGTTTTTT.

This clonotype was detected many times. The CDR3 bases are TGCGCCAGCAGCTTGGAGGTCGACACTGAAGCTTTCTTT. Residues: CASSLEVDTEAFF. The genes are TRBV5-1 and TRBJ1-1; D uncertain. The germline CDR1 and CDR2 sequences are SGHRS and YFSETQ. V lost 0 bases and J lost 3, with 6 bases in between. The CDR3 extends over 13 amino acids.

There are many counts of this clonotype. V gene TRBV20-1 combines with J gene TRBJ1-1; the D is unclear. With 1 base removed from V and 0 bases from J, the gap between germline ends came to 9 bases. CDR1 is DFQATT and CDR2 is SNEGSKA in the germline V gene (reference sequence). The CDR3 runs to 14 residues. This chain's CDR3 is CSARVGSMNTEAFF. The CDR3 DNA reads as TGCAGTGCTAGAGTGGGCTCTATGAACACTGAAGCTTTCTTT.

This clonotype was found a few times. This chain's CDR3 is CASSLQYYSNQPQHF. CDR3 bases: TGTGCCAGCAGCTTGCAGTACTATAGCAATCAGCCCCAGCATTTT. The genes are TRBV5-5 and TRBJ1-5; no definite D call. This CDR3 has 15 residues. V shed 1 base and J shed 0 bases, with 8 bases lying between them. Germline loops: CDR1 SGHKS, CDR2 YYEKEE (reference sequence).

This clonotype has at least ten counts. The DNA of the CDR3 is TGTGCCAGCAGCTTGGGACTAGCGAGCTCCTACGAGCAGTACTTC. Protein: CASSLGLASSYEQYF. This chain links TRBV11-2 with TRBJ2-7; 10 bases map to TRBD2. V lost 3 bases and J lost 0; bases outside the gene matches: 2. This CDR3 has 15 amino acids. CDR1 and CDR2 (germline): SGHAT, FQNNGV.

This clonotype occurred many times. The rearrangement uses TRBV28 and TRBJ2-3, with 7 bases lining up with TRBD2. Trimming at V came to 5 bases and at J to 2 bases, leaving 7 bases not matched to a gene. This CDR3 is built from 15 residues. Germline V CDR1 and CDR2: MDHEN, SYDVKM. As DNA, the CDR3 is TGTGCCAGCAGTCCCCCTAGCGGAATCACAGATACGCAGTATTTT. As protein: CASSPPSGITDTQYF. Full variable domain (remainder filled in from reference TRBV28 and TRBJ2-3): DVKVTQSSRYLVKRTGEKVFLECVQDMDHENMFWYRQDPGLGLRLIYFSYDVKMKEKGDIPEGYSVSREKKERFSLILESASTNQTSMYLCASSPPSGITDTQYFGPGTRLTVL.

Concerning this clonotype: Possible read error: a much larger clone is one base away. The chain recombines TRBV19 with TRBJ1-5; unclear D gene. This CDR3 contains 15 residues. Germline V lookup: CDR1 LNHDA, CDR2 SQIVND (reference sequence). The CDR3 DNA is TGTGCCAGTACCAATGTGGCAGTGGGCAATCGGCCCCAGCATTTT. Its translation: CASTNVAVGNRPQHF.

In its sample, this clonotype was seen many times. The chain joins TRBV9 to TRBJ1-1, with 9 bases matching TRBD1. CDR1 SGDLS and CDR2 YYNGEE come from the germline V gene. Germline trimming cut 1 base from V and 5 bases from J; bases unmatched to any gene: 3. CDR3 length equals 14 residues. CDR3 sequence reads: CASSVLTGGTEAFF. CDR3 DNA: TGTGCCAGCAGCGTATTGACAGGGGGGACTGAAGCTTTCTTT.

In nucleotides, the CDR3 is TGTGCCAGCAGCTCCGTTGAGACAGGAAGCTCCTACAATGAGCAGTTCTTC. Encoded protein: CASSSVETGSSYNEQFF. The rearrangement joins TRBV7-3 to TRBJ2-1, with D perhaps matching TRBD1 (6 bases). The CDR3 extends over 17 amino acids. CDR1 and CDR2 (germline): SGHTA, FQGTGA. V lost 4 bases and J lost 0, with 16 bases in between. Full variable domain (outside the CDR3, taken from reference TRBV7-3 and TRBJ2-1): GAGVSQTPSNKVTEKGKYVELRCDPISGHTALYWYRQSLGQGPEFLIYFQGTGAADDSGLPNDRFFAVRPEGSVSTLKIQRTERGDSAVYLCASSSVETGSSYNEQFFGPGTRLTVL.

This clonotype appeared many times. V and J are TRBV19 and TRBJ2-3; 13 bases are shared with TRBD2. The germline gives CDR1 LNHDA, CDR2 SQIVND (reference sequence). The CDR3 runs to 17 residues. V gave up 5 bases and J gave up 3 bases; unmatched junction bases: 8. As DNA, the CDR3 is TGTGCCAGTAGTCCAAGGACTAGCGGGAGCCTTACAGATACGCAGTATTTT. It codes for CASSPRTSGSLTDTQYF. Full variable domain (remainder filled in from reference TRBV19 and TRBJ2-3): DGGITQSPKYLFRKEGQNVTLSCEQNLNHDAMYWYRQDPGQGLRLIYYSQIVNDFQKGDIAEGYSVSREKKESFPLTVTSAQKNPTAFYLCASSPRTSGSLTDTQYFGPGTRLTVL.

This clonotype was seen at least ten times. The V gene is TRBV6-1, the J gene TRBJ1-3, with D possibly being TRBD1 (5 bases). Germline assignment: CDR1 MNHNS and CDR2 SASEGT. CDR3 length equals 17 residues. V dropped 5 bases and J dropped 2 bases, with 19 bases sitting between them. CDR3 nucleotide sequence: TGTGCCAGCAGTCCCCGGGACCCCTCAAAGGCTGGAAACACCATATATTTT. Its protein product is CASSPRDPSKAGNTIYF.

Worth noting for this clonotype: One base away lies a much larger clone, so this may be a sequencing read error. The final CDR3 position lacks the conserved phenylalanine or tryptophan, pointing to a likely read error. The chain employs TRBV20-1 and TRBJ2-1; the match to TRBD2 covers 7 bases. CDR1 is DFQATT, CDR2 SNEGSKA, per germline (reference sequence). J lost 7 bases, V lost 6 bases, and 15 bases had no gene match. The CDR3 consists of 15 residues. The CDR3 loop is CSARRVAGVQNEQFL. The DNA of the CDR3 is TGCAGTGCAAGAAGGGTGGCGGGAGTCCAAAATGAGCAGTTCCTC.

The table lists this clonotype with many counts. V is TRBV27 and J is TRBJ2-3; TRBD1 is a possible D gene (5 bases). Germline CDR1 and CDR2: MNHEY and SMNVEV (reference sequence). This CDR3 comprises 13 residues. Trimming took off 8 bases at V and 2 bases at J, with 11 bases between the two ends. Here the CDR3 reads CASGAVITDTQYF. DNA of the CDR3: TGTGCCAGCGGGGCAGTGATCACAGATACGCAGTATTTT.

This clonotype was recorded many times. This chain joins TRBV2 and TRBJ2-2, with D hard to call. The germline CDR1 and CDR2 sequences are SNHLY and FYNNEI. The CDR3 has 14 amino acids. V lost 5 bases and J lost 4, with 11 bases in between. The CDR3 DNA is TGTGCCAGCAGTTCGGGTAGGGCCACCGGGGAGCTGTTTTTT. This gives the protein CASSSGRATGELFF.

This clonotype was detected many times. The CDR3 DNA reads TGCAGCGTTGAAGGGGGGTCCGGAGGGGGAGAGCAGTTCTTC. Translated: CSVEGGSGGGEQFF. V usage is TRBV29-1 and J usage is TRBJ2-1; perhaps D is TRBD1 or TRBD2 (6 bases each). This CDR3 spans 14 amino acids. The V gene lost 1 base and the J gene lost 10 bases, with 17 bases spanning the gap. Germline CDR1 is SQVTM and CDR2 is ANQGSEA.

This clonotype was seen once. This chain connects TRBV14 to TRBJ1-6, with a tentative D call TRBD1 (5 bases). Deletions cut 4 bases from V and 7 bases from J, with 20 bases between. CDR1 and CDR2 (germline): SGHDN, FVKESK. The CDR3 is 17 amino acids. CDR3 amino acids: CASSPRVEGWINSPLHF. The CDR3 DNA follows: TGTGCCAGCAGCCCCCGAGTGGAGGGGTGGATCAATTCACCCCTCCACTTT.

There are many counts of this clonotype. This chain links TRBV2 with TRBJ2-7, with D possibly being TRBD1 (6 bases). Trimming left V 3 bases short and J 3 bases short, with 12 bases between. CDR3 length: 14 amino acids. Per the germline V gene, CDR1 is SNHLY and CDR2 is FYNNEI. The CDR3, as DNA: TGTGCCAGCAGTGAGGATAGGGGGAACTACGAGCAGTACGTC. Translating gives CASSEDRGNYEQYV.

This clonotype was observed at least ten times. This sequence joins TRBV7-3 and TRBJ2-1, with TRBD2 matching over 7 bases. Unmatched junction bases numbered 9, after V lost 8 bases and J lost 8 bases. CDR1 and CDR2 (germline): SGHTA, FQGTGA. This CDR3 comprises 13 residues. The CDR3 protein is CASAKAGWDEQFF. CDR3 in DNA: TGTGCCAGCGCCAAAGCGGGATGGGATGAGCAGTTCTTC.

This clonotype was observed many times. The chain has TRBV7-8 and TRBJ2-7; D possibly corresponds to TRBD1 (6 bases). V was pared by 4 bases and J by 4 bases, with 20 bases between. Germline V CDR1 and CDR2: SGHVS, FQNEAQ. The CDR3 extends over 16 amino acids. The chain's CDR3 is CASSSPSLGTIYEQYF. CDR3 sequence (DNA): TGTGCCAGCAGCTCGCCTAGCCTAGGGACAATTTACGAGCAGTACTTC.

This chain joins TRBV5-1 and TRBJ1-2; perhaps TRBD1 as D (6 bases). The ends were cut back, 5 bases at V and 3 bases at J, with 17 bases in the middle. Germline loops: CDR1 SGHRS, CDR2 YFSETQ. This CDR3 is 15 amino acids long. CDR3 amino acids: CASRAPDRSDYGYTF. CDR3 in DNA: TGCGCCAGCAGAGCCCCCGACAGGTCGGACTATGGCTACACCTTC.

The CDR3 coding sequence is TGCAGCGTTGTGATGAGCGAAAACACCATATATTTT. Translating it yields CSVVMSENTIYF. This rearrangement joins TRBV29-1 to TRBJ1-3; D is unresolved. V was shortened by 4 bases and J by 6 bases, with 10 bases between the two germline ends. This CDR3 comprises 12 residues. Germline V lookup: CDR1 SQVTM, CDR2 ANQGSEA.

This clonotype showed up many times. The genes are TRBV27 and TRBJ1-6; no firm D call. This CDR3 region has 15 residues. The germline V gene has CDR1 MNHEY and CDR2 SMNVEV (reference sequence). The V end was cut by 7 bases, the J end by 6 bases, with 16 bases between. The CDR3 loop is CASMGEGRANSPLHF. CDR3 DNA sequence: TGTGCCAGCATGGGTGAAGGGAGGGCTAATTCACCCCTCCACTTT.

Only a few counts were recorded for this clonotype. The CDR3 DNA follows: TGTGCCAGCAGCTCCAGGACTAGCGGATCCCTCACCGGGGAGCTGTTTTTT. Protein sequence: CASSSRTSGSLTGELFF. The rearrangement joins TRBV7-2 to TRBJ2-2; 10 bases match TRBD2. The trim removed 4 bases at V and 4 bases at J, leaving 9 bases unmatched. The CDR3 contains 17 residues. Germline V gene lookup returns CDR1 SGHTA and CDR2 FQGNSA.

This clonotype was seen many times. CDR3 sequence: CASSPQDRNQPQHF. The CDR3 DNA follows: TGCGCCAGCAGCCCGCAGGACAGAAATCAGCCCCAGCATTTT. The chain joins TRBV5-1 to TRBJ1-5, with D possibly matching TRBD1 (6 bases). The germline V gene encodes CDR1 SGHRS and CDR2 YFSETQ. Between the trimmed V and J ends, which lost 4 bases and 4 bases, there was a span of 12 bases. The CDR3 contains 14 residues.